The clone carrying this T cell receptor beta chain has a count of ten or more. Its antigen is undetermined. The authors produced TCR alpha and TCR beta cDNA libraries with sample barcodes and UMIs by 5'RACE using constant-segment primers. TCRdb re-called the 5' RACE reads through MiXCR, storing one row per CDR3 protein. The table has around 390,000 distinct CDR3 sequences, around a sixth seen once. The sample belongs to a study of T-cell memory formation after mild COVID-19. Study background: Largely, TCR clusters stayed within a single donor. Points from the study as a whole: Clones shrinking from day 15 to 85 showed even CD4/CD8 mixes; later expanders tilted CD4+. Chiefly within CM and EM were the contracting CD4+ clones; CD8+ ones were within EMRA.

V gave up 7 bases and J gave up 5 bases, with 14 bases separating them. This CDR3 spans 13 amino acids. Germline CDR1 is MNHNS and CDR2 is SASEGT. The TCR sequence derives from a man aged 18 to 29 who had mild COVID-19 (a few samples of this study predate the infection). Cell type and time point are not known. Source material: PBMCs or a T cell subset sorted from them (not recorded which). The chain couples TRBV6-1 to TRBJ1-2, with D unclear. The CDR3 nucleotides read TGTGCCAGCACCTACGAGAGGGCTTATGGCTACACCTTC. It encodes CASTYERAYGYTF.